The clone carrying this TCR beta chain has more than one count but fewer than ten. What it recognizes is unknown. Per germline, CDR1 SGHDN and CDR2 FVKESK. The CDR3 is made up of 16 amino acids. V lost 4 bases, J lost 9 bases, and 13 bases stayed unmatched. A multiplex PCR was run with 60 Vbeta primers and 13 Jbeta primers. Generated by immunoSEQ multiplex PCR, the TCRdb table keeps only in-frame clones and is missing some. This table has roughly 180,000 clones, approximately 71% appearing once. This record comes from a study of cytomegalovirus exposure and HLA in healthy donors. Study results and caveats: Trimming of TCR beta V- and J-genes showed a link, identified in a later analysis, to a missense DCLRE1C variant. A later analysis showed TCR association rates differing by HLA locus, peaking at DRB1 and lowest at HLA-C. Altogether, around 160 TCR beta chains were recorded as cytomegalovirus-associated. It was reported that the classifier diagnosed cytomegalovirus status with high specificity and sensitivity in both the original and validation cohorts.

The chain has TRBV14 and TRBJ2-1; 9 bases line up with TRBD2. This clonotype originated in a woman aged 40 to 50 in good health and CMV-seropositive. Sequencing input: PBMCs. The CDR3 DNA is TGTGCCAGCAGCCCCCCGGGACTAGCTGGGATAGGTGAGCAGTTCTTC. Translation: CASSPPGLAGIGEQFF.